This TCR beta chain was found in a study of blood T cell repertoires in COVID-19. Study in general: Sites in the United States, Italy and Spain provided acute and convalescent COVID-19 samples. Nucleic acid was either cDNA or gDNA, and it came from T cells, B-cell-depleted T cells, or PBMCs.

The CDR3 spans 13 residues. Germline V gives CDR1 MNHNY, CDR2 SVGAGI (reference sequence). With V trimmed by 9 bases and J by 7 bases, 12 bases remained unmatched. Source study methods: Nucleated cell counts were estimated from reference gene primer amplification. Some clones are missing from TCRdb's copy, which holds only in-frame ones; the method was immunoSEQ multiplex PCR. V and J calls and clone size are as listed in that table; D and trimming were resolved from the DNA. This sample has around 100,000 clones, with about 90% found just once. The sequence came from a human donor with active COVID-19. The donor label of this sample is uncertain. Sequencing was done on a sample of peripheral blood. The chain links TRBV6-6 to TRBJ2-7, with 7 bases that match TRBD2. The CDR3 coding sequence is TGTGCCAGTCGAGCGGGGTCCTTGGAAGAGCAGTACTTC. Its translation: CASRAGSLEEQYF.